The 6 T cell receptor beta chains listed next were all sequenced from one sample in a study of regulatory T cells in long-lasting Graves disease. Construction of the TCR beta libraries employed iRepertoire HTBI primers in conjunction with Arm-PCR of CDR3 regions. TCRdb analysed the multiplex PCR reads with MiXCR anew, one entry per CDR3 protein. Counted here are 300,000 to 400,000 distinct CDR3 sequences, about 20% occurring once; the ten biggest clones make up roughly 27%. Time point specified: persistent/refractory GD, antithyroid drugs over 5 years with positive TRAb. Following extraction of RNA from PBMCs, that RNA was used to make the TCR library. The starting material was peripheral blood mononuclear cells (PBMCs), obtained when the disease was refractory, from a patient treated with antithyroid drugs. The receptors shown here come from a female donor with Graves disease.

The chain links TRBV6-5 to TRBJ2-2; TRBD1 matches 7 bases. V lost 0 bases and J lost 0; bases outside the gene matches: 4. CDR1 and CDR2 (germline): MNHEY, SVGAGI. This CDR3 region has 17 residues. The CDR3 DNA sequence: TGTGCCAGCAGTTACTCTGGGGGACAGTCGAACACCGGGGAGCTGTTTTTT. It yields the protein CASSYSGGQSNTGELFF.

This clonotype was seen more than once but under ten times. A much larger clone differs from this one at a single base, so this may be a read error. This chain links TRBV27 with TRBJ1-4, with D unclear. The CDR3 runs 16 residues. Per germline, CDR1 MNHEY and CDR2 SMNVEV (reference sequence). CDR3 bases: TGTGCCAGCAGTTTATTCGGAATTTCAACTGATGAAAAACTGTTTTTT. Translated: CASSLFGISTDEKLFF.

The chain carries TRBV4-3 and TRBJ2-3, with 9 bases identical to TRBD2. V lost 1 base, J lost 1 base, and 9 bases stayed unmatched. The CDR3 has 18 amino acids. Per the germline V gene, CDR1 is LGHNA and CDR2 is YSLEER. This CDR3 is CASSQVDYLAGGTDTQYF. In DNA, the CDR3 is TGCGCCAGCAGCCAAGTAGATTATTTAGCGGGGGGCACAGATACGCAGTATTTT.

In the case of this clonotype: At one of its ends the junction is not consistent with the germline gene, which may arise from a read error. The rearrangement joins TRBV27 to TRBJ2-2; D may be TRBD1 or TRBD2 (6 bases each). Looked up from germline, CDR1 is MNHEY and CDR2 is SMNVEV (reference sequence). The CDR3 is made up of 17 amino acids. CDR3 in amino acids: CASSTTGLGANTGGLFF. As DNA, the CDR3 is TGTGCCAGCAGTACCACAGGGTTAGGAGCGAACACCGGGGGGCTGTTTTTT.

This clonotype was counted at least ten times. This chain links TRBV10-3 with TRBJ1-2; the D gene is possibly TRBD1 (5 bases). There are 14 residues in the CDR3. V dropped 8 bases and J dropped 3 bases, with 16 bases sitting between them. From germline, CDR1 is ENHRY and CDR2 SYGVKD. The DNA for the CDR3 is TGTGCCATCTGCAAGGGGCAGGAAGACTATGGCTACACCTTC. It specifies CAICKGQEDYGYTF.

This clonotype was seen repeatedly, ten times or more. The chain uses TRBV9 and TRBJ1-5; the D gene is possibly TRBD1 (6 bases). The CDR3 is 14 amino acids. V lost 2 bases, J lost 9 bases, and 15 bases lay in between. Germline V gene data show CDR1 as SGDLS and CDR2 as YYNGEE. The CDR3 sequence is CASSVGTSGGPQHF. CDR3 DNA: TGTGCCAGCAGCGTTGGGACATCTGGGGGGCCCCAGCATTTT.